What follows is one TCR beta chain and its context. Antigen specificity is unknown. The record originates from a study of cytomegalovirus exposure and HLA in healthy donors. Looking at the study overall: In terms of ancestry, the Caucasian-associated cluster contained 75% to 85% of the approximately 400 genotyped donors.

PCR used 60 Vbeta primers and 13 Jbeta primers. Assay used: immunoSEQ multiplex PCR; TCRdb lists only in-frame clones, some missing. Of some 130,000 clones in the sample, 77% are singletons; the top ten hold about 4.3%. Study observations and caveats: TCR sequences were mostly rare, though some public TCRs occurred in many donors.

The sequence was collected from a male donor in good health and CMV-seropositive. The source material was PBMCs.

Here the CDR3 DNA reads TGTGCCAGCAGGTTCAGGGGTTCCTACGAGCAGTACTTC. Translation: CASRFRGSYEQYF. The V call is TRBV27, the J call TRBJ2-7, with D perhaps TRBD1 (6 bases). The CDR3 is 13 amino acids. Per the germline V gene, CDR1 is MNHEY and CDR2 is SMNVEV (reference sequence). Between the trimmed V and J ends, which lost 6 bases and 1 base, there was a span of 10 bases.